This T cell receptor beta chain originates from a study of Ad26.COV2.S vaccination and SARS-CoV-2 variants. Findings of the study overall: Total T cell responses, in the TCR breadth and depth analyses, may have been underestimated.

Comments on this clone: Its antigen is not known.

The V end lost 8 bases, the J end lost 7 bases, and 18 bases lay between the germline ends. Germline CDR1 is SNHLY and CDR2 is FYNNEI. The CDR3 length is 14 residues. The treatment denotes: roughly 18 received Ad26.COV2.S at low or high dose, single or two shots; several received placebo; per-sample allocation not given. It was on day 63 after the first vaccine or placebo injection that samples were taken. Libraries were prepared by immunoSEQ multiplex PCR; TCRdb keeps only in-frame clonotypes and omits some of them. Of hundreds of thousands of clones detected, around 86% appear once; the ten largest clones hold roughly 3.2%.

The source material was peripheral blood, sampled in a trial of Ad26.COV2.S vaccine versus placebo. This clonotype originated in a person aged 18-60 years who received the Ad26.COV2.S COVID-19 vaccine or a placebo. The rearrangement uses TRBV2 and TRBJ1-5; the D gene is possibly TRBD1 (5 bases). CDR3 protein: CASGGRVQVQPQHF. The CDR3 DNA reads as TGTGCCAGCGGAGGCAGGGTTCAGGTACAGCCCCAGCATTTT.